The next 13 T cell receptor beta chains were all read from a single sample in a study of blood T cells in healthy people across ages. Combining a sample-barcoded 5' primer with a J-beta primer mix, a second PCR ran for roughly 7 to 11 cycles. TCRdb fed the 5' RACE reads into MiXCR, producing one record per CDR3 protein. Of about 1 million distinct CDR3 sequences in the sample, about 25% are singletons; the top ten hold approximately 0.75%. In addition, the sample was reused for a study of T cells of mothers and their children.

Sequences were obtained from blood. These receptors came from a girl aged 2 to 10 in good health.

The chain joins TRBV20-1 to TRBJ2-3, with 9 bases lining up with TRBD2. Germline V gene sequence: CDR1 DFQATT, CDR2 SNEGSKA (reference sequence). Trimming took 1 base from V and 6 from J; bases not matched to a gene: 5. This CDR3 is built from 14 residues. The CDR3 nucleotides read TGCAGTGCTAGAGGTAGCGGGAGTTTGGATACGCAGTATTTT. This codes for CSARGSGSLDTQYF.

This rearrangement joins TRBV7-2 to TRBJ2-5, with TRBD2 as a possible D gene (5 bases). The CDR3 spans 13 residues. V was trimmed by 6 bases and J by 1 base, leaving 9 bases between them. Per germline, CDR1 SGHTA and CDR2 FQGNSA. CDR3 sequence: CASRGEGQETQYF. In DNA form, the CDR3 reads TGTGCCAGCAGAGGAGAGGGCCAAGAGACCCAGTACTTC.

There are a few counts of this clonotype. The rearrangement joins TRBV20-1 to TRBJ2-5; the D call may be TRBD1 or TRBD2 (5 bases each). The CDR3 is 14 residues long. Trimming shortened V by 4 bases and J by 3 bases, and 15 bases separated the two germline ends. Germline V lookup: CDR1 DFQATT, CDR2 SNEGSKA (reference sequence). CDR3 in amino acids: CSAISGTTKETQYF. The DNA of the CDR3 is TGCAGTGCTATATCCGGGACGACAAAAGAGACCCAGTACTTC.

The chain joins TRBV15 to TRBJ1-6; D gene ambiguous. CDR1 is LNHNV, CDR2 YYDKDF, per germline (reference sequence). This CDR3 has 15 residues. Trimming took 0 bases from V and 7 from J, leaving 10 bases between them. In DNA form, the CDR3 reads TGTGCCACCAGCAGAGAGACGGACTTCAATTCACCCCTCCACTTT. Residues: CATSRETDFNSPLHF.

V usage is TRBV20-1 and J usage is TRBJ2-1; unclear D gene. Trimming left V 4 bases short and J 10 bases short, with 8 bases between. The CDR3 loop spans 10 amino acids. Germline CDR1 is DFQATT and CDR2 is SNEGSKA (reference sequence). CDR3 nucleotide sequence: TGCAGTGCTATATTGGCGGAGCAGTTCTTC. This gives the protein CSAILAEQFF.

This clonotype was observed a handful of times. The chain combines TRBV28 with TRBJ1-2, with a weak D call TRBD1 (6 bases). Trimming removed 7 bases at V and 4 bases at J, with 19 bases between. From germline, CDR1 is MDHEN and CDR2 SYDVKM. This CDR3 contains 15 residues. The CDR3 DNA reads as TGTGCCAGCACCTCCGGACAGATGAATCTCTATGGCTACACCTTC. Translating gives CASTSGQMNLYGYTF.

The CDR3 DNA reads TGTGCCAGCAGGGTAGGGCCAGGCAATGAGCAGTTCTTC. Translating gives CASRVGPGNEQFF. The gene calls are TRBV12-3 or TRBV12-4 and TRBJ2-1, with no clear D. The CDR3 spans 13 residues. V was cut by 6 bases and J by 6 bases, with 12 bases left in between.

V usage is TRBV5-1 and J usage is TRBJ2-1, with TRBD1 as a possible D gene (6 bases). Trimming removed 3 bases from V and 7 bases from J, with 14 bases in between. Germline values: CDR1 SGHRS, CDR2 YFSETQ. The CDR3 extends over 14 amino acids. CDR3 sequence (DNA): TGCGCCAGCAGCTCCTATCAGCAGGGGAATGAGCAGTTCTTC. It codes for CASSSYQQGNEQFF.

This clonotype was observed a few times. This chain links TRBV7-8 with TRBJ2-4, with TRBD1 matching over 8 bases. Unmatched junction bases numbered 12, after V lost 1 base and J lost 16 bases. The germline V gene encodes CDR1 SGHVS and CDR2 FQNEAQ. The CDR3 totals 14 residues. The CDR3 region is CASSLEGQGKTPYF. The DNA of the CDR3 is TGTGCCAGCAGCTTAGAAGGACAGGGAAAAACTCCATACTTC.

There are a few counts of this clonotype. This chain joins TRBV7-3 and TRBJ2-5; 9 nucleotides align to TRBD2. The J call may be mistaken, given a closer DNA end match to TRBJ2-1. This CDR3 is 16 amino acids long. Per germline, CDR1 SGHTA and CDR2 FQGTGA. CDR3 amino acids: CASSLLGSGSGNEQFF. DNA of the CDR3: TGTGCCAGCAGCTTATTGGGTAGCGGGAGTGGTAATGAGCAGTTCTTC.

The chain employs TRBV27 and TRBJ2-7, with D tentatively TRBD1 or TRBD2 (5 bases each). The CDR3 runs to 14 residues. Looked up from germline, CDR1 is MNHEY and CDR2 is SMNVEV (reference sequence). Trimming removed 4 bases at V and 3 bases at J, with 13 bases between. The CDR3 DNA reads TGTGCCAGCAGTTCGGGGACGGAAATCTACGAGCAGTACTTC. This translates into CASSSGTEIYEQYF.

This clonotype was recorded a few times. This chain links TRBV7-9 with TRBJ2-3; 8 nucleotides align to TRBD2. Trimming took 5 bases from V and 2 from J; bases not matched to a gene: 6. CDR1 and CDR2 from the germline V gene are SEHNR and FQNEAQ (reference sequence). The CDR3 is made up of 15 amino acids. The CDR3 reads CASSPPGGLTDTQYF. The CDR3 coding sequence is TGTGCCAGCAGCCCCCCGGGGGGGCTCACAGATACGCAGTATTTT.

This clonotype was counted only a few times. CDR3 sequence: CSAREVVGAIYGYTF. For the CDR3, the DNA is TGCAGTGCTAGAGAGGTTGTAGGGGCCATCTATGGCTACACCTTC. The chain joins TRBV20-1 to TRBJ1-2; perhaps TRBD1 as D (5 bases). This CDR3 has 15 residues. Germline CDR1 DFQATT, CDR2 SNEGSKA (reference sequence). V lost 0 bases and J 4 bases, leaving 15 bases between the germline ends.